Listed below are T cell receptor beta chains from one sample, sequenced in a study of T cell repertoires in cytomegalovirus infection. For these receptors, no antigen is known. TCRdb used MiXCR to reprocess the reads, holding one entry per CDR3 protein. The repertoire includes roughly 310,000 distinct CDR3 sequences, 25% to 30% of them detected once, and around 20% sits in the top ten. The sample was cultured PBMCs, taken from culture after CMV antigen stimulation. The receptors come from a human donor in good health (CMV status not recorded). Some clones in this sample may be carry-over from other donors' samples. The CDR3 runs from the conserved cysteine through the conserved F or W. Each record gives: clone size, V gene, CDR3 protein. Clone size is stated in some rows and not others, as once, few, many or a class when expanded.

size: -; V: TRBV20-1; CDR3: CSVRLAVRETQYF
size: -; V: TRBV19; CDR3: CASSIPRTSNQPQHF
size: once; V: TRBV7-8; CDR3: CASSLPWGETQYF
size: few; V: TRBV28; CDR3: CASSLWDGTHRDEQYF
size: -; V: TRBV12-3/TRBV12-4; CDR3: CASSITRDEQFF
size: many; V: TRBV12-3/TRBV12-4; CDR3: CASSIGTGDLGNQPQHF
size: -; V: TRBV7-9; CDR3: CASSKGPAYGYTF
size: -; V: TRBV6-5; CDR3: CASYSEGYRSIRGTEAFF
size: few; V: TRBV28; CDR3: CASSSSTGTGFSYEQYF
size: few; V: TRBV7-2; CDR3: CASTGPGGNTIYF
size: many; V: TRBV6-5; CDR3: CASSYGTANTGELFF
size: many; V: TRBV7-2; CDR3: CASSLRQISNQPQHF
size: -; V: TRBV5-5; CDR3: CASSSGVENTEAFF
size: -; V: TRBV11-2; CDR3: CASSLDEQGEQFF
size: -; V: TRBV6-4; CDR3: CASSDFGGGQEQLF
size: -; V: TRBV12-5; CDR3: CASGLPRGSWNTEAFF
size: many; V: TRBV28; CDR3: CASSLNGLTIGSEQYF
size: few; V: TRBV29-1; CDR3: CSVTQNSGNTIYF
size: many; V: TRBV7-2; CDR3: CASSPAGGGGRNEQFF
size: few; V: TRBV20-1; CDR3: CSARPMASGGDFTISTDTQYF
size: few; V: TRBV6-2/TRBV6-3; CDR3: CASSLRLAGVSYEQYF
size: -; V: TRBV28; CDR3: CASTQLLAGGSETQYF
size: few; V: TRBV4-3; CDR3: CASSQGQGVVTEAFF
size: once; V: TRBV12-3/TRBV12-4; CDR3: CASTNAGYRNGSYTF
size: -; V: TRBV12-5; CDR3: CASGLAGGNYGYTF
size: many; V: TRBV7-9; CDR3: CASSLRVDTEAFF
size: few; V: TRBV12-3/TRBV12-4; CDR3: CASSLIMDSNQPQHF
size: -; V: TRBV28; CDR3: CASSSTFNTGELFF
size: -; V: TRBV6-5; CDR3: CASSYDPGQGTTGYGYTF
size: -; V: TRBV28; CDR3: CASSLYGGPAGGGNEQFF
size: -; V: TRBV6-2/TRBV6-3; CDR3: CASRDPVGTNYGYTF
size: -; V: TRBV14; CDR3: CASSLLRLADNNEQFF
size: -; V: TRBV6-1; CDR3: CASSHEAGSSAGETQYF
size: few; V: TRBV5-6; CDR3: CASSLQSDEQFF
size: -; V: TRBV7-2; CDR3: CASSADRGWTEAFF
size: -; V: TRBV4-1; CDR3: CASSQEVAELYGYTF
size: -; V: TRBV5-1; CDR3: CASSLEPRADGYTF
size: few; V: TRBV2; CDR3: CASMYRNSPLHF
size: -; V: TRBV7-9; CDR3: CASSSVGSYEQYF
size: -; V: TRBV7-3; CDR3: CASSLKLAGGTDTQYF
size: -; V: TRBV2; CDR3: CASSEEQLGPQHF
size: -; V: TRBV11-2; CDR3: CASSDHQGADYNEQFF
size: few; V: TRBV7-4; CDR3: CASSKDRFRNEKLFF
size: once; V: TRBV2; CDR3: CASRRTVSARETQYF
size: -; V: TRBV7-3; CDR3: CASSNRGSNTGELFF
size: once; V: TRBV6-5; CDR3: CASSPGGPVADTQYF
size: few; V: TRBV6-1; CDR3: CASSSDTSFTYEQYF
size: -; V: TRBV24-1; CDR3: CATSDHGTSGRTNEQFF
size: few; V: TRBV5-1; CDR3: CASSSMSGVTLGYTF
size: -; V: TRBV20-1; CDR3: CSAPGGRLTDTQYF